Given below is one T cell receptor beta chain in context. Its specificity is unknown. This specimen comes from a study of cytomegalovirus exposure and HLA in healthy donors. Study outcomes and limitations: Cytomegalovirus association was listed for around 170 TCR beta chains. As was reported, the classifier diagnosed cytomegalovirus status with high specificity and sensitivity. A later analysis linked a missense DCLRE1C variant to TCR beta V- and J-gene trimming.

Primers for the PCR totalled 60 Vbeta and 13 Jbeta. Original data processing: A later analysis counted 65 million to 95 million unique TCR beta chains, 10 million to 12 million shared. Measured with immunoSEQ multiplex PCR; TCRdb has only the in-frame clones, and not every one. The V and J calls and clone size were taken over from that table, and D and trimming were inferred from the DNA. The table includes about 160,000 clones, around 79% detected once. This TCR was sampled from a woman in her forties or fifties in good health and CMV-seropositive. Material for sequencing was PBMCs.

The CDR3 nucleotides are TGTGCCAGCAGTTTCCCCCCGGGACAGGGTAGATTTTACGAGCAGTACTTC. This sequence encodes CASSFPPGQGRFYEQYF. The rearrangement links TRBV28 to TRBJ2-7, with 9 bases lining up with TRBD1. CDR3 length: 17 amino acids. Trimming removed 3 bases from V and 4 bases from J; junction bases left unmatched: 13. Germline CDR1 reads MDHEN; CDR2 reads SYDVKM.